The subject of this entry is one T cell receptor (beta chain). What it recognizes is unknown. This entry comes from a study of neoadjuvant anti-PD-1 for oral cavity cancer. Overall study: Most patients had three to four biweekly doses of 3 mg/kg nivolumab before resection.

Repertoires were generated with immunoSEQ multiplex PCR, while TCRdb's copy carries only in-frame clones and drops some. The sample carries roughly 46,000 clones, 77% recorded once. General observations from the study: After neoadjuvant nivolumab, PBMC T cell clonality was significantly higher in non-responders than responders. TCR analyses covered only a few patients per response group.

The time point was: after neoadjuvant nivolumab, at surgical resection. No culture or expansion preceded analysis of these blood cells. The clonotype originates from a person between 40 and 85 years old with oral cavity squamous cell carcinoma. Sequenced material: PBMCs, taken after nivolumab (anti-PD-1) treatment.

CDR3 nucleotide sequence: TGTGCCAGCAGCCCCAATGGTCTCACAGATACGCAGTATTTT. Translating gives CASSPNGLTDTQYF. The chain recombines TRBV6-6 with TRBJ2-3; D unclear. V lost 6 bases and J 2 bases, leaving 12 bases between the germline ends. The germline gives CDR1 MNHNY, CDR2 SVGAGI (reference sequence). CDR3 length: 14 residues.